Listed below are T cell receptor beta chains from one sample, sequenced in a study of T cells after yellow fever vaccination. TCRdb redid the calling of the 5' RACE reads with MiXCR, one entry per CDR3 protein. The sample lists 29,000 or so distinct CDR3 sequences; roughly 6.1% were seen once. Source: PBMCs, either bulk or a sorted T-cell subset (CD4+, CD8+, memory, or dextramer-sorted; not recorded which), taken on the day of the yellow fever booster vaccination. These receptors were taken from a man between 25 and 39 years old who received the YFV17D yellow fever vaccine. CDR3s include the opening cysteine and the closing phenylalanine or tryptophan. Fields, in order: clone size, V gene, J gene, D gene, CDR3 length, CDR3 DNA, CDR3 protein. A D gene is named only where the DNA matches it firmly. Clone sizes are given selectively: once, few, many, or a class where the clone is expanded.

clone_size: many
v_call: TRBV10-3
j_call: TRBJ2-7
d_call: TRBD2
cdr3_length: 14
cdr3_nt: TGTGCCATCGCCCATACGGGAGGGCCCTACGAGCAGTACTTC
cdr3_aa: CAIAHTGGPYEQYF

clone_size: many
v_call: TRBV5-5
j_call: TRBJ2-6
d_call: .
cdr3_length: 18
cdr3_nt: TGTGCCAGCAGCTTGGTTGCAGGGGGGGCTCCTGGGGCCAACGTCCTGACTTTC
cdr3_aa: CASSLVAGGAPGANVLTF

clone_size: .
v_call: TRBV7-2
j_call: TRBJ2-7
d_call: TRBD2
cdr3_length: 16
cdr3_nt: TGTGCCAGCAGCAGCGCCGGGACTAGCGGAGCCCGCGAGCAGTACTTC
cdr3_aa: CASSSAGTSGAREQYF

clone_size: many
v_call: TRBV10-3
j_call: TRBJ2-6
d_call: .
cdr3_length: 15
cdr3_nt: TGTGCCATCAGTGGTAAAGGGACCGGGGCCAACGTCCTGACTTTC
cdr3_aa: CAISGKGTGANVLTF

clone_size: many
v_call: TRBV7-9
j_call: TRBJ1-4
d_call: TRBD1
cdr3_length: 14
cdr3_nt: TGTGCCAGTTCCCCAGGGGGCAATAATGAAAAACTGTTTTTT
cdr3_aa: CASSPGGNNEKLFF

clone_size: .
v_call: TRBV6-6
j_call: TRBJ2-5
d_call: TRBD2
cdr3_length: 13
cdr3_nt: TGTGCCAGCAGTTCCGGACTAGGGGAGATCCAGTACTTC
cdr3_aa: CASSSGLGEIQYF

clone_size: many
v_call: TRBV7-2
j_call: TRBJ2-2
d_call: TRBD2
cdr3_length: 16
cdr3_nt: TGTGCCAGCAGCTTAGGACTAGCGGGAGGCACCGGGGAGCTGTTTTTT
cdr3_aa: CASSLGLAGGTGELFF

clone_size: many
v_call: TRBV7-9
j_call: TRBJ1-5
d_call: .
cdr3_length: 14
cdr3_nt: TGTGCCAGCAGGATAACAGCTCGCAATCAGCCCCAGCATTTT
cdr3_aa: CASRITARNQPQHF

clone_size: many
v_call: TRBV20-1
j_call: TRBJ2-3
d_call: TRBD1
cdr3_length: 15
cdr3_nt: TGCAGTGCTAGCCCCGGGACAGGGCGGACAGATACGCAGTATTTT
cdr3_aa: CSASPGTGRTDTQYF

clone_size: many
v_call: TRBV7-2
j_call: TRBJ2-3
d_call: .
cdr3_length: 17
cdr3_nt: TGTGCCAGCAGCTTATTCGGCGGCCAAACTACAACAGATACGCAGTATTTT
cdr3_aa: CASSLFGGQTTTDTQYF

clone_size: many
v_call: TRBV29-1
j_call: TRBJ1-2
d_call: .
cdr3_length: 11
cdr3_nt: TGCAGCGCTGACGGGACCTATGGCTACACCTTC
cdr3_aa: CSADGTYGYTF

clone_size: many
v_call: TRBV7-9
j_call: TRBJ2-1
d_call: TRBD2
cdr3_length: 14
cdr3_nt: TGTGCCAGCACACTAGCGGGTGTTTACAATGAGCAGTTCTTC
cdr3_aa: CASTLAGVYNEQFF

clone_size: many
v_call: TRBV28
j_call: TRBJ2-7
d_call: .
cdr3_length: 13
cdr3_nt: TGTGCCAGCACTGGGGCCATTACGATCGAGCAGTACTTC
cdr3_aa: CASTGAITIEQYF

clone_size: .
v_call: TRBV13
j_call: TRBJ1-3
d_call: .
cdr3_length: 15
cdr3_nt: TGTGCCAGCAGCTTAGGGACCGCCTCTGGAAACACCATATATTTT
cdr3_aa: CASSLGTASGNTIYF

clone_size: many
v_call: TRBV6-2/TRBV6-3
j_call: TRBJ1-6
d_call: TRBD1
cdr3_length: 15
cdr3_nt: TGTGCCAGCAGGACAGGGGCCGCACGTGGATCACCCCTCCACTTT
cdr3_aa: CASRTGAARGSPLHF

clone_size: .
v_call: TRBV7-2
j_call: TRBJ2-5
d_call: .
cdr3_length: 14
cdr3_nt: TGTGCCAGCAGCTTTTACAGGGAGCAAGAGACCCAGTACTTC
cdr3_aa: CASSFYREQETQYF

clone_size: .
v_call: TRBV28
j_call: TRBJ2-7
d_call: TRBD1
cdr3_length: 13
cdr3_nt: TGTGCCAGCGCCCCGGGACAGTCCTACGAGCAGTACTTC
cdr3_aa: CASAPGQSYEQYF

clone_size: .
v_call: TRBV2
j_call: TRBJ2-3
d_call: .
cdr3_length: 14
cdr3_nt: TGTGCCAGCAGCCGAAATGGGGGCTCAGATACGCAGTATTTT
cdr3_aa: CASSRNGGSDTQYF

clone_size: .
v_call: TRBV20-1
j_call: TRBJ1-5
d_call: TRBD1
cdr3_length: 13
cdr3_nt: TGCAGTGCTAGGATTACAGGGGAACAGCCCCAGCATTTT
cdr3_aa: CSARITGEQPQHF

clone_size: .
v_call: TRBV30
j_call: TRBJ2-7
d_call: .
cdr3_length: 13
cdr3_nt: TGTGCCCGGTCAGGCCGAAGCTCCTACGAGCAGTACTTC
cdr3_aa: CARSGRSSYEQYF

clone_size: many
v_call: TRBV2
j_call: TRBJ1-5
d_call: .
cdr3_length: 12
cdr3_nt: TGTGCCAGCAGTGAAGAATACCAGCCCCAGCATTTT
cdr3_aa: CASSEEYQPQHF

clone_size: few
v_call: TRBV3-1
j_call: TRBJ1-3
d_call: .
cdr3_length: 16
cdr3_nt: TGTGCCAGCAGCCCACGGACAAGGAGCTCTGGAAACACCATATATTTT
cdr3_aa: CASSPRTRSSGNTIYF

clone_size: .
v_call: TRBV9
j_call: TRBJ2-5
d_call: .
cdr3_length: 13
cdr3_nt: TGTGCCAGCAGCATCAACCTCCAAGAGACCCAGTACTTC
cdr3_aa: CASSINLQETQYF

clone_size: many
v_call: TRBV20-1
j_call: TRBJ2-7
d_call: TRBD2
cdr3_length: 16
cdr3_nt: TGCAGTGCTAGTGCTAGCGGGAGGGCCGTGTTCTACGAGCAGTACTTC
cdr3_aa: CSASASGRAVFYEQYF

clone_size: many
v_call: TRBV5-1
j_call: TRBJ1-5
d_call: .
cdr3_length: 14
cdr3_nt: TGCGCCAGCAGCTTGGCTCAGGGAGAACAGCCCCAGCATTTT
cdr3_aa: CASSLAQGEQPQHF

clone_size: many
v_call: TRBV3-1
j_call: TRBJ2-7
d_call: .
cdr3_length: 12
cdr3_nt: TGTGCCAGCAGCCAAGAGGGCTACGAGCAGTACTTC
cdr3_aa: CASSQEGYEQYF

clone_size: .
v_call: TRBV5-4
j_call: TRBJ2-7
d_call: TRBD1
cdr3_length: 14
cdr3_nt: TGTGCCAGCAGCCGGAAGGGGACAGGGTACGAGCAGTACTTC
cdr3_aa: CASSRKGTGYEQYF

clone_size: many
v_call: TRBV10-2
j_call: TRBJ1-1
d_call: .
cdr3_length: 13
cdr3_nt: TGCGCCAGCAGTGTGTTGGCCGAGCTTGAAGCTTTCTTT
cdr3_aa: CASSVLAELEAFF

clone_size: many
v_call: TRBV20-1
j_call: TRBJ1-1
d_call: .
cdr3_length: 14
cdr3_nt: TGCAGTGCTAAGGCCCCGGGGGTAAACACTGAAGCTTTCTTT
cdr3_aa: CSAKAPGVNTEAFF

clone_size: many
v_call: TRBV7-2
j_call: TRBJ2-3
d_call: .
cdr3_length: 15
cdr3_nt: TGTGCCAGCAGCCTACGACACACAGGGTCAGATACGCAGTATTTT
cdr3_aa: CASSLRHTGSDTQYF

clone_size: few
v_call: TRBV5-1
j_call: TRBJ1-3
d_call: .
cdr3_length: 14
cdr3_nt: TGCGCCAGCAGCTTGGCCAGCTCTGGAAACACCATATATTTT
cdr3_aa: CASSLASSGNTIYF

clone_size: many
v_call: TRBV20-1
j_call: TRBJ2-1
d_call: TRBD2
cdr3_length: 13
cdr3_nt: TGCAGGACTAGCGGGAGGAAGTACAATGAGCAGTTCTTC
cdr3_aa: CRTSGRKYNEQFF

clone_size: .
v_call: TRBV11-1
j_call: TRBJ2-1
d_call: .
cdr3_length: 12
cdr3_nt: TGTGCCAGCAGTTCCGGTGGGAATGAGCAGTTCTTC
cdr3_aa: CASSSGGNEQFF

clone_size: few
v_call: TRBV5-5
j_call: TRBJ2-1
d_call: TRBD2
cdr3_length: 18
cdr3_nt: TGTGCCAGCAGCTTGCGGACTAGCGGGAGAACGGGATACAATGAGCAGTTCTTC
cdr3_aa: CASSLRTSGRTGYNEQFF

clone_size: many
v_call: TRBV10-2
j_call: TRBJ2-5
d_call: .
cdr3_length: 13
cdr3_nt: TGCGCCAGTCGGAGGCCGGGCCAAGAGACCCAGTACTTC
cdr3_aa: CASRRPGQETQYF

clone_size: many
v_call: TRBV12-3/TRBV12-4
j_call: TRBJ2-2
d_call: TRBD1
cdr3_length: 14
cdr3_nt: TGTGCCAGCAGTCAACAGGGGGCCGCCGGGGAGCTGTTTTTT
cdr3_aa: CASSQQGAAGELFF

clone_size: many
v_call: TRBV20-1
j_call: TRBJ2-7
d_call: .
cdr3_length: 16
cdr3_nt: TGCAGTGCTAGAGGGAGTATAGGTAGTCGCGGCGACGAGCAGTACTTC
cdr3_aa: CSARGSIGSRGDEQYF

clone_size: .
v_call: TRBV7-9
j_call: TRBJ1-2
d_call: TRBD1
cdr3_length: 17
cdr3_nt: TGTGCCAGCAGCTTAGTCGGGACAGGGGAATTGCTAAGTGGCTACACCTTC
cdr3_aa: CASSLVGTGELLSGYTF

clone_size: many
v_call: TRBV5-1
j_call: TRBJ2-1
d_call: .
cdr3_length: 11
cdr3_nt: TGCGCCAGCAGCTTGGAAGGCGTACAGTTCTTC
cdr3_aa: CASSLEGVQFF

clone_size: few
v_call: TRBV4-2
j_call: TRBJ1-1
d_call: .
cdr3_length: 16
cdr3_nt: TGTGCCAGCAGCCAAGAGGCAAGAGACCTGAACACTGAAGCTTTCTTT
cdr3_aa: CASSQEARDLNTEAFF

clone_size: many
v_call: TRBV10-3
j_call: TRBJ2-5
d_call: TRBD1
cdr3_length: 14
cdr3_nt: TGTGCCATCAGGCTGGGACAGCACCAAGAGACCCAGTACTTC
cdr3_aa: CAIRLGQHQETQYF

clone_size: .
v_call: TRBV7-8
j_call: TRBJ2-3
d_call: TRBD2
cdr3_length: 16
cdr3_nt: TGTGCCAGCGACCCAGCGGTAGCGGGAGGGCCGTATACGCAGTATTTT
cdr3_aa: CASDPAVAGGPYTQYF

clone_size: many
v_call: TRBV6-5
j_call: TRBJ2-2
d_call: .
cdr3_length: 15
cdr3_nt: TGTGCCAGCAGTTACGCACAGGGTCTTACCGGGGAGCTGTTTTTT
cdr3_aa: CASSYAQGLTGELFF

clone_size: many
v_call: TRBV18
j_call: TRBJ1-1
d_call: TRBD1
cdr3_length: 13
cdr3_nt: TGTGCCAGCTCACCGAAAGGGACAGGCGAAACTTTCTTT
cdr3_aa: CASSPKGTGETFF

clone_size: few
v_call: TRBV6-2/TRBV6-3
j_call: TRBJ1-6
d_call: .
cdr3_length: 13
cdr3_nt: TGTGCCAGCAGGTGGGACACCTATTCACCCCTCCACTTT
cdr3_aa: CASRWDTYSPLHF

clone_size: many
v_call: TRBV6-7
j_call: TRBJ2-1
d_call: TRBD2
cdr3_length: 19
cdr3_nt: TGTGCCAGCGATGGGAGGTATAGGGGTCGAGGCGGGAGCGTCAATGAGCAGTTCTTC
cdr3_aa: CASDGRYRGRGGSVNEQFF

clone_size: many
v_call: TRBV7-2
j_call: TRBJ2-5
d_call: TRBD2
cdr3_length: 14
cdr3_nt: TGTGCCAGCAGCCGTAGCGGGAGAGGAGAGACCCAGTACTTC
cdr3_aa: CASSRSGRGETQYF

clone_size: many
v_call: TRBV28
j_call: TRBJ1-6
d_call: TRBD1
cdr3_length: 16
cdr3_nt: TGTGCCAGCAGTTCGGCAGGGGGGCAGCGTGATTCACCCCTCCACTTT
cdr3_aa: CASSSAGGQRDSPLHF

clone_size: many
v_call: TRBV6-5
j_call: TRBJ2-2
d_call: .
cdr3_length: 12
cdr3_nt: TGTGCCAGCAGTTCGGAGACCGGGGAGCTGTTTTTT
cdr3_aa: CASSSETGELFF

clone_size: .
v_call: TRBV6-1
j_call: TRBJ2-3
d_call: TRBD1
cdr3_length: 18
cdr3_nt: TGTGCCAGCACCGAACGCCCCAAGACAGGGTTCGGGGCAGATACGCAGTATTTT
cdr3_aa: CASTERPKTGFGADTQYF

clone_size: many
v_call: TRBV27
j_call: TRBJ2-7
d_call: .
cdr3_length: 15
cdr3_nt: TGTGCCAGCAGTGCTAATCGAGGGAGGACCTACGAGCAGTACTTC
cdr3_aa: CASSANRGRTYEQYF

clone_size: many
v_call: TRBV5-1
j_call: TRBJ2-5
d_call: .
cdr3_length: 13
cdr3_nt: TGCGCCAGTCACGGGACACCTCAAGAGACCCAGTACTTC
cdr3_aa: CASHGTPQETQYF

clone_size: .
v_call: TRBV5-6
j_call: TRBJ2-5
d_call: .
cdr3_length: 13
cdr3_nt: TGTGCCAGCAGCTTGGTGGAGGGGTTGGCCCAGTACTTC
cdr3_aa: CASSLVEGLAQYF